These 5 T cell receptor beta chains share one sample of origin, sequenced in a study of blood T cell repertoires in COVID-19. Using immunoSEQ multiplex PCR, the repertoire was profiled, and TCRdb retains in-frame clones only, with some absent. There are approximately 500,000 clones in the sample; roughly nine tenths occur only once, and about 8.2% lies in the top ten. The sample consisted of peripheral blood. All receptors come from a woman between 45 and 65 years old with COVID-19, enrolled during active disease.

The chain is built from TRBV6-5 and TRBJ1-1, with TRBD1 matching 10 bases. The CDR3 spans 14 residues. Trimming removed 5 bases from V and 8 bases from J; junction bases left unmatched: 8. CDR1 and CDR2 (germline): MNHEY, SVGAGI. In nucleotides, the CDR3 is TGTGCCAGCAGTCTCAACCGGGACAGGGGAGAAGCTTTCTTT. Translation gives CASSLNRDRGEAFF.

This chain joins TRBV9 and TRBJ1-1; D call uncertain. V was trimmed by 4 bases and J by 3 bases, leaving 16 bases between them. The CDR3 extends over 15 amino acids. From germline, CDR1 is SGDLS and CDR2 YYNGEE. In nucleotides, the CDR3 is TGTGCCAGCAGCCGTGATAACTTTGCGCACACTGAAGCTTTCTTT. This codes for CASSRDNFAHTEAFF. Supplemented by reference TRBV9 and TRBJ1-1, the full variable domain reads DSGVTQTPKHLITATGQRVTLRCSPRSGDLSVYWYQQSLDQGLQFLIQYYNGEERAKGNILERFSAQQFPDLHSELNLSSLELGDSALYFCASSRDNFAHTEAFFGQGTRLTVV.

The rearrangement uses TRBV19 and TRBJ1-2; 7 nucleotides align to TRBD1. V shed 5 bases and J 4 bases; nucleotides not matched to a gene: 7. Germline CDR1 reads LNHDA; CDR2 reads SQIVND (reference sequence). This CDR3 is built from 14 residues. CDR3 DNA: TGTGCCAGTAGTCTTACAGGGGACGCCTATGGCTACACCTTC. Translating it yields CASSLTGDAYGYTF.

The chain uses TRBV6-5 and TRBJ1-1, with D possibly matching TRBD1 (6 bases). There are 13 residues in the CDR3. Germline CDR1 is MNHEY and CDR2 is SVGAGI. The V and J ends lost 8 bases and 1 base respectively, with 11 bases between them. CDR3 sequence reads: CASCSGANTEAFF. CDR3 DNA sequence: TGTGCCAGCTGTTCAGGGGCGAACACTGAAGCTTTCTTT.

The chain combines TRBV4-2 with TRBJ2-6, with D maybe TRBD1 (6 bases). CDR3 length: 14 residues. Germline V lookup: CDR1 LGHNA, CDR2 YNFKEQ. Trimming took off 8 bases at V and 3 bases at J, with 11 bases between the two ends. CDR3 sequence reads: CASGTGFGANVLTF. Here the CDR3 DNA reads TGTGCCAGCGGAACAGGGTTTGGGGCCAACGTCCTGACTTTC.